Given below is one T cell receptor beta chain in context. The ends lost 1 base at V and 4 bases at J; junction bases unmatched: 14. CDR1 is LGHNA, CDR2 YNFKEQ, per germline. The CDR3 covers 19 residues. This sample was included in a study of T cells in Graves' hyperthyroidism and ophthalmopathy. Regions amplified from RNA transcripts were the TCR beta CDR3 regions. During a first-round RT-PCR of the TCR CDR3, the HTBI primer set was used. TCRdb processed the multiplex PCR reads anew with MiXCR; each CDR3 protein has one entry. This repertoire shows 500,000 or so distinct CDR3 sequences, around 16% found once; its top ten account for around 32%.

The receptor comes from a woman in her thirties with Graves' ophthalmopathy. Sequencing used blood. The chain uses TRBV4-2 and TRBJ2-3, with 10 bases aligning to TRBD2. The CDR3 nucleotides are TGTGCCAGCAGCCAAGGGTTGGTATTCGGGCTAGCGGGAGCAGATACGCAGTATTTT. This sequence encodes CASSQGLVFGLAGADTQYF.